The 32 T cell receptor beta chains listed next were all sequenced from one sample in a study of low-dose radiotherapy and immunotherapy resistance in tumors. Time point defined: after trial treatment. Treatment: LDRT plus nivolumab, ipilimumab, low-dose cyclophosphamide and aspirin (RACIN trial). Alpha and beta chains were covered, as first-strand cDNA relied on TRAV- and TRBV-specific primers. TCRs were put through 20 to 25 PCR cycles of amplification with Phusion. A constant-region primer and the V-primer adapter served as the primer pair. One entry per CDR3 protein, called by TCRdb with MiXCR from the reads. The table lists 100,000 or so distinct CDR3 sequences, about 20% of them singletons, with roughly 4% in the top ten. The sample in question was PBMCs, obtained after low-dose radiotherapy plus immunotherapy. The receptors were sampled from a male donor with prostate cancer.

The V gene is TRBV5-1, the J gene TRBJ2-7; 9 positions agree with TRBD1. With V trimmed by 4 bases and J by 4 bases, 6 bases remained unmatched. The germline CDR1 and CDR2 sequences are SGHRS and YFSETQ. This CDR3 has 14 amino acids. The CDR3 protein is CASSPGQGGYEQYF. In DNA, the CDR3 is TGCGCCAGCAGCCCGGGACAGGGTGGATACGAGCAGTACTTC.

This clonotype was detected ten times or more. The genes are TRBV11-1 and TRBJ1-1; D remains unclear. This CDR3 comprises 13 residues. Trimming took off 8 bases at V and 4 bases at J, with 14 bases between the two ends. Germline assignment: CDR1 SGHAT and CDR2 FQDESV (reference sequence). The CDR3 DNA is TGTGCCAGCGGGGAGGGAGGCGGCACTGAAGCTTTCTTT. Translating it yields CASGEGGGTEAFF.

This clonotype was counted at least ten times. The rearrangement links TRBV2 to TRBJ2-5; TRBD2 matches 9 bases. V trimming: 7 bases; J trimming: 0 bases; junction bases outside the gene matches: 3. The CDR3 sequence is 14 residues long. Per the germline V gene, CDR1 is SNHLY and CDR2 is FYNNEI. The DNA for the CDR3 is TGTGCCAGCATGGCTAGCGGGAACCAAGAGACCCAGTACTTC. It is translated as CASMASGNQETQYF.

Ten or more counts support this clonotype. V and J are TRBV6-6 and TRBJ2-2; TRBD1 might be the D (6 bases). The CDR3 totals 14 residues. Germline CDR1 is MNHNY and CDR2 is SVGAGI (reference sequence). V gave up 8 bases and J gave up 7 bases, with 17 bases separating them. The CDR3 sequence: CASETGNSVGELFF. CDR3 nucleotide sequence: TGTGCCAGCGAAACAGGGAATTCTGTCGGGGAGCTGTTTTTT.

Regarding this clonotype: One base separates it from a far larger clone, so it is likely a read error. The chain uses TRBV6-5 and TRBJ2-7, with TRBD2 identical over 8 bases. Germline CDR1 reads MNHEY; CDR2 reads SVGAGI. Trimming cost V 7 bases and J 7 bases; bases outside gene matches: 9. CDR3 length: 13 amino acids. The CDR3: CASIGLAGNEQYF. The CDR3 DNA reads as TGTGCCAGCATTGGACTAGCAGGCAATGAGCAGTACTTC.

In this sample, this clonotype turned up a few times. This sequence joins TRBV6-4 and TRBJ1-5, with D perhaps TRBD1 (6 bases). Germline values: CDR1 MRHNA, CDR2 SNTAGT. The length of the CDR3 is 16 residues. Between the trimmed V and J ends, which lost 6 bases and 0 bases, there was a span of 15 bases. CDR3 residues: CASSETPGDSNQPQHF. CDR3 coding DNA: TGTGCCAGCAGCGAGACCCCAGGGGATAGCAATCAGCCCCAGCATTTT.

This clonotype came up many times. The chain is built from TRBV6-5 and TRBJ2-7; maybe TRBD2 (5 bases). Germline CDR1 is MNHEY and CDR2 is SVGAGI. The CDR3 totals 16 residues. V lost 0 bases and J lost 3, with 15 bases in between. This CDR3 is CASSYSTRASGYEQYF. CDR3 DNA sequence: TGTGCCAGCAGTTACTCGACGCGGGCTTCGGGCTACGAGCAGTACTTC.

The sample holds many counts of this clonotype. The chain links TRBV29-1 to TRBJ1-4; weak D call: TRBD1 (6 bases). CDR3 length: 12 amino acids. Germline V CDR1 and CDR2: SQVTM, ANQGSEA. Deletions cut 4 bases from V and 5 bases from J, with 8 bases between. Here the CDR3 reads CSVVGANEKLFF. The CDR3 DNA sequence: TGCAGCGTTGTGGGGGCGAATGAAAAACTGTTTTTT.

This clonotype is labeled medium-sized. V usage is TRBV5-6 and J usage is TRBJ2-7, with D tentatively TRBD2 (5 bases). Trimming took off 1 base at V and 3 bases at J, with 8 bases between the two ends. CDR1 and CDR2 (germline): SGHDT, YYEEEE. This CDR3 spans 13 amino acids. The CDR3 nucleotides read TGTGCCAGCAGCTTGAGCCGGGACTACGAGCAGTACTTC. Protein: CASSLSRDYEQYF. Together with reference TRBV5-6 and TRBJ2-7, the CDR3 gives the full variable domain: DAGVTQSPTHLIKTRGQQVTLRCSPKSGHDTVSWYQQALGQGPQFIFQYYEEEERQRGNFPDRFSGHQFPNYSSELNVNALLLGDSALYLCASSLSRDYEQYFGPGTRLTVT.

The rearrangement uses TRBV5-1 and TRBJ1-1; 9 nucleotides align to TRBD1. After removal of 4 bases from V and 5 bases from J, the junction contained 6 bases not matched to a gene. This CDR3 has 14 amino acids. Germline loops: CDR1 SGHRS, CDR2 YFSETQ. In DNA, the CDR3 is TGCGCCAGCAGCGTCCGGGACAGGGTGACTGAAGCTTTCTTT. This codes for CASSVRDRVTEAFF.

This clonotype was found many times. The chain has TRBV2 and TRBJ2-7, with 10 bases fitting TRBD1. J was trimmed by 7 bases and V by 9 bases; bases with no gene match: 6. Germline V CDR1 and CDR2: SNHLY, FYNNEI. CDR3 length equals 12 residues. The CDR3 sequence: CARETGGGEQYF. The CDR3 nucleotides are TGTGCCAGGGAGACAGGGGGCGGGGAGCAGTACTTC. Using reference TRBV2 and TRBJ2-7 for the parts outside the CDR3, the full variable domain is EPEVTQTPSHQVTQMGQEVILRCVPISNHLYFYWYRQILGQKVEFLVSFYNNEISEKSEIFDDQFSVERPDGSNFTLKIRSTKLEDSAMYFCARETGGGEQYFGPGTRLTVT.

This clonotype was counted at least ten times. V usage is TRBV19 and J usage is TRBJ1-5; D may be TRBD1 (5 bases). Germline CDR1 and CDR2: LNHDA and SQIVND (reference sequence). The CDR3 runs to 17 residues. V was shortened by 6 bases and J by 5 bases, with 23 bases between the two germline ends. This CDR3 is CASRIGGVRVGDQPQHF. CDR3 nucleotides: TGTGCCAGTAGGATTGGCGGTGTCCGGGTGGGGGATCAGCCCCAGCATTTT.

This clonotype has just one count. CDR3 bases: TGCAGCGTTGAAGCAACAGGGACCACTGAAGCTTTCTTT. Protein product: CSVEATGTTEAFF. The V gene is TRBV29-1, the J gene TRBJ1-1; a weak D match, TRBD1 (6 bases). V was trimmed by 1 base and J by 4 bases, leaving 10 bases between them. The CDR3 is 13 residues long. The V gene's germline CDR1 is SQVTM and CDR2 ANQGSEA.

There are many counts of this clonotype. A read error is possible here, since a much larger clone lies one base away. The chain uses TRBV5-4 and TRBJ1-5; D call uncertain. CDR1 is SGHNT, CDR2 YYREEE, per germline (reference sequence). The CDR3 has 13 residues. The ends were cut back, 0 bases at V and 5 bases at J, with 6 bases in the middle. The CDR3 bases are TGTGCCAGCAGCTTGGACATTGATCAGCCCCAGCATTTT. Translating gives CASSLDIDQPQHF.

This clonotype was seen many times. This chain uses TRBV18 with TRBJ2-5; TRBD2 might be the D (5 bases). The CDR3 is 14 amino acids. Trimming shortened V by 4 bases and J by 5 bases, and 14 bases separated the two germline ends. Germline-derived CDR1 and CDR2 are KGHSH and LQKENI. This chain's CDR3 is CASSLGRGGETQYF. The CDR3 nucleotides are TGTGCCAGCTCACTAGGACGCGGCGGGGAGACCCAGTACTTC.

V usage is TRBV5-8 and J usage is TRBJ2-7; a weak D match, TRBD1 (5 bases). The V gene lost 3 bases and the J gene lost 6 bases, with 16 bases spanning the gap. Germline CDR1 reads SGHTS; CDR2 reads YDEGEE. The CDR3 contains 14 residues. CDR3 DNA sequence: TGTGCCAGCAGCTCTTCAAGCAGGGCCGGCGAGCAGTACTTC. It translates to CASSSSSRAGEQYF. Full variable domain (rest looked up from reference TRBV5-8 and TRBJ2-7): EAGVTQSPTHLIKTRGQQATLRCSPISGHTSVYWYQQALGLGLQFLLWYDEGEERNRGNFPPRFSGRQFPNYSSELNVNALELEDSALYLCASSSSSRAGEQYFGPGTRLTVT.

This clonotype occurred many times. The rearrangement uses TRBV21-1 and TRBJ2-2; the table calls TRBD2, which could not be checked here. TRBV21-1 is a pseudogene. The CDR3 contains 17 residues. The CDR3 protein is CASSGGQGPTLTGELFF. Here the CDR3 DNA reads TGTGCCAGCAGTGGGGGGCAGGGCCCTACTTTGACCGGGGAGCTGTTTTTT.

A few counts support this clonotype. The V call is TRBV5-3, the J call TRBJ2-2; TRBD2 might be the D (7 bases). TRBV5-3 is classed as an ORF, of uncertain function. The CDR3 has 13 amino acids. The V end was cut by 8 bases, the J end by 4 bases, with 12 bases between. The chain's CDR3 is CASSGTTTGELFF. CDR3 nucleotides: TGTGCCAGCAGCGGGACAACCACCGGGGAGCTGTTTTTT.

In this sample, this clonotype turned up a few times. The chain employs TRBV7-3 and TRBJ2-5, with D maybe TRBD2 (6 bases). The CDR3 spans 15 residues. The V and J ends lost 5 bases and 4 bases respectively, with 17 bases between them. The germline gives CDR1 SGHTA, CDR2 FQGTGA. CDR3 residues: CASSPEGLTGETQYF. The DNA for the CDR3 is TGTGCCAGCAGCCCCGAAGGACTAACTGGAGAGACCCAGTACTTC.

The rearrangement joins TRBV28 to TRBJ2-7; TRBD2 matches 9 bases. The germline gives CDR1 MDHEN, CDR2 SYDVKM. Trimming cost V 2 bases and J 1 base; bases outside gene matches: 3. The CDR3 is made up of 15 amino acids. In nucleotides, the CDR3 is TGTGCCAGCAGTTTACGGACTAGCGCTTCCTACGAGCAGTACTTC. Residues: CASSLRTSASYEQYF.

Note on this clonotype: A far larger clone is a single base away, which makes a read error likely. V is TRBV6-1 and J is TRBJ2-1, with D maybe TRBD1 (5 bases). V was shortened by 6 bases and J by 13 bases, with 22 bases between the two germline ends. Germline V CDR1 and CDR2: MNHNS, SASEGT. This CDR3 has 14 residues. The DNA for the CDR3 is TGTGCCAGCAGGTACAGGCCCTCCCTGGAGACCCAGTTCTTC. This gives the protein CASRYRPSLETQFF.

This clonotype has at least ten counts. The V and J genes are TRBV7-2 and TRBJ2-3; the match to TRBD2 covers 8 bases. V shed 3 bases, J shed 4 bases, and the junction held 3 bases outside the gene matches. Looked up from germline, CDR1 is SGHTA and CDR2 is FQGNSA. The CDR3 covers 14 residues. This chain's CDR3 is CASSFSGEADTQYF. The CDR3 nucleotides read TGTGCCAGCAGCTTTAGCGGGGAGGCAGATACGCAGTATTTT.

This clonotype was picked up many times. The V call is TRBV21-1, the J call TRBJ2-3. TRBV21-1 is a pseudogene segment. The length of the CDR3 is 11 residues. CDR3 nucleotide sequence: TGTGCCAGCAGCATCGGAGATACGCAGTATTTT. Translation: CASSIGDTQYF.

The rearrangement joins TRBV20-1 to TRBJ2-2, with D possibly being TRBD1 (7 bases). There are 14 residues in the CDR3. CDR1 and CDR2 (germline): DFQATT, SNEGSKA (reference sequence). Trimming removed 2 bases at V and 7 bases at J, with 14 bases between. This chain's CDR3 is CSARQGGSVGELFF. The CDR3 region has the DNA TGCAGTGCTAGACAGGGGGGTTCTGTCGGGGAGCTGTTTTTT.

Regarding this clonotype: It is likely a read error: a sequence one base away is far more abundant. The V gene is TRBV7-9, the J gene TRBJ2-7; 9 nucleotides agree with TRBD2. This CDR3 has 15 residues. Per the germline V gene, CDR1 is SEHNR and CDR2 is FQNEAQ (reference sequence). Trimming at V came to 7 bases and at J to 7 bases, leaving 14 bases not matched to a gene. The CDR3: CASTLSGGSYNEQYF. For the CDR3, the DNA is TGTGCCAGCACCCTTAGCGGGGGTTCCTACAATGAGCAGTACTTC.

The chain is built from TRBV28 and TRBJ1-5; no definite D call. Germline V CDR1 and CDR2: MDHEN, SYDVKM. Trimming shortened V by 3 bases and J by 3 bases, and 12 bases separated the two germline ends. This CDR3 has 15 residues. CDR3 nucleotides: TGTGCCAGCAGTTTCCGGGCCAGGCTCAATCAGCCCCAGCATTTT. This codes for CASSFRARLNQPQHF.

There are many counts of this clonotype. DNA of the CDR3: TGTGCCATCAGTGAGTGGGGACAGGCCCACTACGAGCAGTACTTC. Translating gives CAISEWGQAHYEQYF. J is TRBJ2-7 and V is TRBV10-3; 8 bases map to TRBD1. This CDR3 has 15 residues. The germline V gene has CDR1 ENHRY and CDR2 SYGVKD. Losses at the gene ends were 1 base for V and 3 bases for J; bases not matched to a gene: 5.

This clonotype was counted a single time. A single base is all that separates this from a far larger clone, so a read error is likely. The rearrangement uses TRBV6-8 and TRBJ2-3; D is ambiguous. The CDR3 contains 14 residues. Germline V CDR1 and CDR2: MNHGY, SAAAGT. DNA of the CDR3: TGTACCAGCAGTTACGGGTCCTTCACAGATACGCAGTATTTT. Amino acid sequence: CTSSYGSFTDTQYF.

This chain uses TRBV4-1 with TRBJ2-7, with a possible D match to TRBD2 (6 bases). Trimming stripped 3 bases from V and 4 bases from J, with 10 bases between. Germline loops: CDR1 MGHRA, CDR2 YSYEKL. There are 13 residues in the CDR3. The CDR3 DNA is TGCGCCAGCAGCCAGGGACTTGGGTACGAGCAGTACTTC. As protein: CASSQGLGYEQYF.

V gene TRBV7-9 combines with J gene TRBJ1-4; 8 bases align to TRBD1. The CDR3 has 13 residues. Trimming cost V 5 bases and J 10 bases; bases outside gene matches: 6. Germline assignment: CDR1 SEHNR and CDR2 FQNEAQ (reference sequence). CDR3 sequence: CASSPPGTGKLFF. CDR3 bases: TGTGCCAGCAGCCCTCCCGGGACAGGAAAACTGTTTTTT.

This clonotype has ten or more counts. V gene TRBV6-6 combines with J gene TRBJ2-7, with TRBD2 matching over 9 bases. The V segment lost 0 bases and the J segment 2 bases; nucleotides outside the gene matches: 8. Per the germline V gene, CDR1 is MNHNY and CDR2 is SVGAGI (reference sequence). The CDR3 has 17 residues. The CDR3 DNA reads TGTGCCAGCAGTTACTCTAGCGGGGGAGCGCCTACCTACGAGCAGTACTTC. The encoded protein is CASSYSSGGAPTYEQYF.

This clonotype was counted many times. The gene calls are TRBV5-5 and TRBJ1-1; no definite D call. Per germline, CDR1 SGHKS and CDR2 YYEKEE (reference sequence). CDR3 size: 14 residues. V was trimmed by 0 bases and J by 1 base, leaving 7 bases between them. DNA of the CDR3: TGTGCCAGCAGCTTGGTGGTCCAGAACACTGAAGCTTTCTTT. This codes for CASSLVVQNTEAFF.